This passage covers 15 T cell receptor beta chains from one sample sequenced in a study of identifying expanded T cells in peripheral blood. TCRdb's table, derived via immunoSEQ multiplex PCR, lists solely in-frame clones and lacks some. The repertoire holds tens of thousands of clones, with around 90% as singletons. Input material: blood. Every receptor here comes from a person aged 18 to 75 in good health.

The count of this clone is one. The gene calls are TRBV5-1 and TRBJ2-1; D ambiguous. The CDR3 covers 14 residues. The germline V gene has CDR1 SGHRS and CDR2 YFSETQ. The ends were cut back, 3 bases at V and 5 bases at J, with 12 bases in the middle. The DNA of the CDR3 is TGCGCCAGCAGCTCGCAAGCGATCGACAATGAGCAGTTCTTC. The encoded protein is CASSSQAIDNEQFF.

This chain connects TRBV7-9 to TRBJ2-7; 10 bases align to TRBD2. The V segment lost 1 base and the J segment 3 bases; nucleotides outside the gene matches: 6. Germline V gene data show CDR1 as SEHNR and CDR2 as FQNEAQ (reference sequence). This CDR3 comprises 16 residues. Written as DNA, the CDR3 is TGTGCCAGCAGCTTAGGTAGCGGGGGGATATTCTACGAGCAGTACTTC. It codes for CASSLGSGGIFYEQYF.

This clone was detected once. The CDR3 spells CASSEARGRGEQAFF. The CDR3 region has the DNA TGTGCCAGCAGTGAAGCGCGCGGCAGGGGGGAACAGGCTTTCTTT. This rearrangement joins TRBV6-1 to TRBJ1-1, with 7 bases that match TRBD1. V lost 0 bases and J lost 11; bases outside the gene matches: 12. The CDR3 is 15 amino acids. Germline CDR1 reads MNHNS; CDR2 reads SASEGT.

The V and J genes are TRBV11-3 and TRBJ2-1; a weak D match, TRBD2 (5 bases). The CDR3 extends over 13 amino acids. Trimming shortened V by 1 base and J by 5 bases, and 6 bases separated the two germline ends. In germline, CDR1 is SGHNT, CDR2 YENEEA. The CDR3 DNA is TGTGCCAGCAGCTTAGCGGGGAACAATGAGCAGTTCTTC. This codes for CASSLAGNNEQFF.

The rearrangement links TRBV27 to TRBJ2-2, with D maybe TRBD2 (6 bases). Germline CDR1 MNHEY, CDR2 SMNVEV (reference sequence). V lost 11 bases, J lost 3 bases, and 16 bases lay in between. The CDR3 contains 14 residues. The CDR3 loop is CASRRGLDTGELFF. The CDR3 DNA reads TGTGCCTCGAGGCGGGGTTTGGACACCGGGGAGCTGTTTTTT.

The chain links TRBV18 to TRBJ1-4, with TRBD1 matching over 9 bases. The CDR3 consists of 15 residues. Per the germline V gene, CDR1 is KGHSH and CDR2 is LQKENI. Trimming removed 3 bases from V and 5 bases from J; junction bases left unmatched: 4. The CDR3 reads CASSPGQGQNEKLFF. DNA of the CDR3: TGTGCCAGCTCACCTGGACAGGGGCAAAATGAAAAACTGTTTTTT.

The chain employs TRBV11-2 and TRBJ1-1; weak D call: TRBD1 (6 bases). CDR1 SGHAT and CDR2 FQNNGV come from the germline V gene. V dropped 3 bases and J dropped 0 bases, with 11 bases sitting between them. This CDR3 comprises 15 residues. The CDR3 is CASSFQGNMNTEAFF. The CDR3 DNA is TGTGCCAGCAGCTTCCAGGGGAATATGAACACTGAAGCTTTCTTT. Combining the CDR3 with reference TRBV11-2 and TRBJ1-1 gives the whole variable domain EAGVAQSPRYKIIEKRQSVAFWCNPISGHATLYWYQQILGQGPKLLIQFQNNGVVDDSQLPKDRFSAERLKGVDSTLKIQPAKLEDSAVYLCASSFQGNMNTEAFFGQGTRLTVV.

V gene TRBV7-3 combines with J gene TRBJ2-1; 11 positions agree with TRBD2. CDR3 length: 16 residues. The germline gives CDR1 SGHTA, CDR2 FQGTGA. The ends lost 4 bases at V and 0 bases at J; junction bases unmatched: 2. This CDR3 reads CASSSSGGSSYNEQFF. In DNA, the CDR3 is TGTGCCAGCAGCTCTAGCGGGGGGAGCTCCTACAATGAGCAGTTCTTC.

The V and J genes are TRBV4-3 and TRBJ2-3; D call uncertain. V was pared by 0 bases and J by 4 bases, with 14 bases between. This CDR3 contains 16 residues. Germline lookup yields CDR1 LGHNA and CDR2 YSLEER. The CDR3 DNA follows: TGCGCCAGCAGCCAAGAATCTAGGAGCCCTCCAGATACGCAGTATTTT. Protein product: CASSQESRSPPDTQYF.

The V and J genes are TRBV11-3 and TRBJ2-7; D remains ambiguous. The CDR3 extends over 12 amino acids. Trimming shortened V by 7 bases and J by 2 bases, and 9 bases separated the two germline ends. CDR1 is SGHNT, CDR2 YENEEA, per germline. The CDR3 DNA reads as TGTGCCAGCACCTCGCCCCCCTACGAGCAGTACTTC. Translation: CASTSPPYEQYF.

The chain employs TRBV5-1 and TRBJ2-1, with D perhaps being TRBD1 or TRBD2 (5 bases each). The germline V gene encodes CDR1 SGHRS and CDR2 YFSETQ. The ends were cut back, 1 base at V and 9 bases at J, with 14 bases in the middle. The CDR3 loop spans 14 amino acids. This CDR3 is CASSLPGTGFEQFF. The DNA of the CDR3 is TGCGCCAGCAGCTTGCCCGGGACGGGGTTTGAGCAGTTCTTC.

The chain uses TRBV30 and TRBJ1-1; possibly TRBD1 for D (5 bases). Germline V CDR1 and CDR2: GTSNPN, SVGIG (reference sequence). CDR3 length: 14 amino acids. V was shortened by 0 bases and J by 1 base, with 9 bases between the two germline ends. The CDR3 loop is CAWSVPGTNTEAFF. The CDR3 nucleotides are TGTGCCTGGAGTGTACCAGGGACGAACACTGAAGCTTTCTTT.

The genes are TRBV6-6 and TRBJ1-4; TRBD1 aligns across 8 bases. Germline-derived CDR1 and CDR2 are MNHNY and SVGAGI (reference sequence). V trimming: 6 bases; J trimming: 6 bases; junction bases outside the gene matches: 9. The CDR3 is 15 residues long. The CDR3 coding sequence is TGTGCCAGCAGAGAGCCGGGACAGGAACATGAAAAACTGTTTTTT. Its protein product is CASREPGQEHEKLFF.

The chain is built from TRBV18 and TRBJ1-2, with D possibly TRBD1 on 5 matching bases. The CDR3 has 17 residues. The germline CDR1 and CDR2 sequences are KGHSH and LQKENI. Trimming left V 2 bases short and J 4 bases short, with 20 bases between. CDR3 coding DNA: TGTGCCAGCTCACCAAATTTAGGGGTCGTTACGGGCTATGGCTACACCTTC. Protein sequence: CASSPNLGVVTGYGYTF.

The chain couples TRBV7-3 to TRBJ2-3, with 7 bases identical to TRBD1. V lost 8 bases, J lost 2 bases, and 7 bases stayed unmatched. The CDR3 is made up of 14 amino acids. The germline gives CDR1 SGHTA, CDR2 FQGTGA. The CDR3 DNA sequence: TGTGCCAGCGGCAACAGGGGCTCCACAGATACGCAGTATTTT. Translation gives CASGNRGSTDTQYF.